These 8 T cell receptor beta chains were sequenced from one sample in a study of T cell responses to AZD1222 COVID-19 vaccine. Measured with immunoSEQ multiplex PCR; TCRdb has only the in-frame clones, and not every one. The table includes about 120,000 clones, 92% detected once. The sequencing here drew on peripheral blood, taken on day 0 of AZD1222 vaccination. Every receptor here comes from an adult in good health.

The chain is built from TRBV9 and TRBJ2-3; the D gene is possibly TRBD1 (6 bases). With 1 base removed from V and 7 bases from J, the gap between germline ends came to 16 bases. Per germline, CDR1 SGDLS and CDR2 YYNGEE. The CDR3 spans 15 residues. CDR3 protein: CASSVNPGQPNTQYF. In DNA form, the CDR3 reads TGTGCCAGCAGCGTAAATCCCGGACAGCCTAATACGCAGTATTTT. The variable domain in full, completed from reference TRBV9 and TRBJ2-3, reads DSGVTQTPKHLITATGQRVTLRCSPRSGDLSVYWYQQSLDQGLQFLIQYYNGEERAKGNILERFSAQQFPDLHSELNLSSLELGDSALYFCASSVNPGQPNTQYFGPGTRLTVL.

The chain combines TRBV27 with TRBJ2-1; D is undetermined. The CDR3 loop spans 14 amino acids. CDR1 is MNHEY, CDR2 SMNVEV, per germline (reference sequence). Trimming left V 6 bases short and J 3 bases short, with 12 bases between. The DNA for the CDR3 is TGTGCCAGCAGGAAGGGCGGAAACTACAATGAGCAGTTCTTC. Its translation is CASRKGGNYNEQFF.

The rearrangement links TRBV4-3 to TRBJ1-1, with D possibly matching TRBD1 (5 bases). V lost 7 bases, J lost 2 bases, and 20 bases lay in between. CDR1 LGHNA and CDR2 YSLEER come from the germline V gene. CDR3 length equals 16 residues. The CDR3 bases are TGCGCCAGCAAGCAGGCGGGGGAGTGGTCAAACACTGAAGCTTTCTTT. It yields the protein CASKQAGEWSNTEAFF.

The chain has TRBV4-3 and TRBJ2-1; 8 bases map to TRBD2. The CDR3 extends over 16 amino acids. Germline lookup yields CDR1 LGHNA and CDR2 YSLEER. V shed 1 base, J shed 2 bases, and the junction held 4 bases outside the gene matches. Here the CDR3 reads CASSQVYSGAYNEQFF. The CDR3 DNA reads as TGCGCCAGCAGCCAAGTTTATAGCGGGGCCTACAATGAGCAGTTCTTC.

CDR3 DNA sequence: TGTGCCAGCTCACCGAGTAGCGGGAGGCCCTCCTACGAGCAGTACTTC. Amino acids: CASSPSSGRPSYEQYF. The gene calls are TRBV18 and TRBJ2-7, with TRBD2 matching 10 bases. The junction had 5 bases not matched to a gene; V was cut back by 3 bases and J by 0 bases. The CDR3 length is 16 residues. Per germline, CDR1 KGHSH and CDR2 LQKENI. Together with reference TRBV18 and TRBJ2-7, the CDR3 gives the full variable domain: NAGVMQNPRHLVRRRGQEARLRCSPMKGHSHVYWYRQLPEEGLKFMVYLQKENIIDESGMPKERFSAEFPKEGPSILRIQQVVRGDSAAYFCASSPSSGRPSYEQYFGPGTRLTVT.

V is TRBV7-8 and J is TRBJ2-2; TRBD2 agrees at 10 bases. CDR3 length equals 17 residues. V shed 5 bases, J shed 0 bases, and the junction held 6 bases outside the gene matches. Germline CDR1 reads SGHVS; CDR2 reads FQNEAQ. The CDR3 protein is CASSSSGGSSNTGELFF. The CDR3 DNA reads TGTGCCAGCAGCAGTAGCGGGGGGTCTTCGAACACCGGGGAGCTGTTTTTT.

The chain is built from TRBV29-1 and TRBJ2-7; 9 bases fit TRBD2. CDR1 is SQVTM and CDR2 is ANQGSEA in the germline V gene. V gave up 1 base and J gave up 0 bases; unmatched junction bases: 7. The CDR3 is 16 amino acids. Written as DNA, the CDR3 is TGCAGCGTTGAAGTTCCTTTTAGCGGGAGCTCCTACGAGCAGTACTTC. Its translation: CSVEVPFSGSSYEQYF.

The chain links TRBV19 to TRBJ1-1; 8 positions agree with TRBD1. The V gene end was trimmed by 6 bases and the J gene end by 7 bases; junction bases not matched to a gene: 10. This CDR3 spans 14 amino acids. CDR1 LNHDA and CDR2 SQIVND come from the germline V gene (reference sequence). Here the CDR3 reads CASSRQDRAFEAFF. CDR3 coding DNA: TGTGCCAGTAGCCGCCAGGACAGGGCTTTTGAAGCTTTCTTT.